This TCR beta chain was recovered during a study of control samples from healthy donors and cancer patients. Germline V gene sequence: CDR1 LGHDT, CDR2 YNNKEL (reference sequence). V lost 0 bases, J lost 7 bases, and 7 bases lay in between. The CDR3 is 13 residues long. The repertoire was sequenced with immunoSEQ multiplex PCR; TCRdb's copy has only in-frame clones and lacks some. The repertoire includes roughly 100,000 clones, approximately 93% of them detected once, and 0.92% sits in the top ten. The specimen sequenced was blood. This sequence was found in a woman in her thirties in good health. This chain connects TRBV3-1 (or the pseudogene TRBV3-2) to TRBJ2-1; D possibly corresponds to TRBD1 (6 bases). CDR3 sequence: CASSQDRGNEQFF. The CDR3 nucleotides are TGTGCCAGCAGCCAAGACAGGGGTAATGAGCAGTTCTTC.